This TCR beta chain is drawn from a study of cytotoxic CD8 clonotypes in ibrutinib-treated CLL. About the study: Responses: some 25 partial, 2 complete; after median around 70 months, around 15 stayed remitted, roughly 12 progressed.

Profiling relied on immunoSEQ multiplex PCR, and the TCRdb table lists in-frame clones only, not all of them. The sample consists of around 97,000 clones, approximately 78% of them appearing once. With 6 bases removed from V and 7 bases from J, the gap between germline ends came to 15 bases. Per the germline V gene, CDR1 is SGHTA and CDR2 is FQGTGA. The CDR3 totals 13 residues. The chain uses TRBV7-3 and TRBJ1-2, with TRBD1 as a possible D gene (5 bases). This receptor was obtained from a human donor with chronic lymphocytic leukemia. Sequencing used PBMCs, obtained after 12 months of ibrutinib treatment. CDR3 nucleotide sequence: TGTGCCAGCAGTTCCAGAAACGGGGCTGGCTACACCTTC. Translated, it gives CASSSRNGAGYTF. The full variable domain, its missing parts supplied by reference TRBV7-3 and TRBJ1-2, is GAGVSQTPSNKVTEKGKYVELRCDPISGHTALYWYRQSLGQGPEFLIYFQGTGAADDSGLPNDRFFAVRPEGSVSTLKIQRTERGDSAVYLCASSSRNGAGYTFGSGTRLTVV.